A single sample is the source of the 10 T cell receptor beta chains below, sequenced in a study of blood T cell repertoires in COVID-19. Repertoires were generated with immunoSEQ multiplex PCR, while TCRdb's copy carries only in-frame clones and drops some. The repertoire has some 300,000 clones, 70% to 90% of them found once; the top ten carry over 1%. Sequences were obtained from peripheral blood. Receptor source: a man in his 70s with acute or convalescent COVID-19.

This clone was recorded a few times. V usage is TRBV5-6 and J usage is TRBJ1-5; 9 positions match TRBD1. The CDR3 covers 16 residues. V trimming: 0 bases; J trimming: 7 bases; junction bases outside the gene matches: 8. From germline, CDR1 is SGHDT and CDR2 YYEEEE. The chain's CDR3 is CASSLGGQGFVQPQHF. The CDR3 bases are TGTGCCAGCAGCTTGGGTGGACAGGGGTTCGTGCAGCCCCAGCATTTT. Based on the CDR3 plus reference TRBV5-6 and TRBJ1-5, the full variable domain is DAGVTQSPTHLIKTRGQQVTLRCSPKSGHDTVSWYQQALGQGPQFIFQYYEEEERQRGNFPDRFSGHQFPNYSSELNVNALLLGDSALYLCASSLGGQGFVQPQHFGDGTRLSIL.

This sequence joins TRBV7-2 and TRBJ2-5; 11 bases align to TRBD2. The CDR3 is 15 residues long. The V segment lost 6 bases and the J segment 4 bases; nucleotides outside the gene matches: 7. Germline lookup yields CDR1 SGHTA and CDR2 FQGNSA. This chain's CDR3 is CASRFSSGGPETQYF. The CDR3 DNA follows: TGTGCCAGCAGATTTTCTAGCGGGGGGCCAGAGACCCAGTACTTC.

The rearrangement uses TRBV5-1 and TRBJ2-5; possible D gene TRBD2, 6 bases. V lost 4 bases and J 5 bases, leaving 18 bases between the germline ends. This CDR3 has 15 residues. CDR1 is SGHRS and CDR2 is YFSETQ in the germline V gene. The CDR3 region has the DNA TGCGCCAGCAGCCCTGAGGAGGGGTTTGGGGAGACCCAGTACTTC. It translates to CASSPEEGFGETQYF.

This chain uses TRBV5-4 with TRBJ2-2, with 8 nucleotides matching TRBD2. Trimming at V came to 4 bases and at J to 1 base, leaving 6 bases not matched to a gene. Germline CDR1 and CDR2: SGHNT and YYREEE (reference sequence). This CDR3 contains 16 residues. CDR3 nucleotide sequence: TGTGCCAGCAGCCCCCTGAGCGGGAGGAACACCGGGGAGCTGTTTTTT. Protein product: CASSPLSGRNTGELFF.

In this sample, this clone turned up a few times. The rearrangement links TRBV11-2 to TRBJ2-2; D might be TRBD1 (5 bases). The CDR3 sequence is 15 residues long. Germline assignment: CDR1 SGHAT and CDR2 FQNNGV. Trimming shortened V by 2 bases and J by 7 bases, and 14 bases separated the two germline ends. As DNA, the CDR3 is TGTGCCAGCAGCTTAAATCAGGGTCTGGGCGGGGAGCTGTTTTTT. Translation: CASSLNQGLGGELFF.

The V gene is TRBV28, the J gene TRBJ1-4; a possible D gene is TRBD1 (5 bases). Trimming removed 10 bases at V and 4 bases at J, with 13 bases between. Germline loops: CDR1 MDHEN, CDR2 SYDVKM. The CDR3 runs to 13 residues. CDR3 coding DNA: TGTGCCATTCAGGGTTCCAGTAATGAAAAACTGTTTTTT. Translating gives CAIQGSSNEKLFF.

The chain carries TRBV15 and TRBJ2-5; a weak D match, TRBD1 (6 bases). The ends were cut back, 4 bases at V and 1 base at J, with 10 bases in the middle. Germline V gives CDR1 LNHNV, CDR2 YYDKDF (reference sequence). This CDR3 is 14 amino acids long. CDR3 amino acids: CATSKGELQETQYF. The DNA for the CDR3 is TGTGCCACCAGCAAGGGGGAGCTCCAAGAGACCCAGTACTTC.

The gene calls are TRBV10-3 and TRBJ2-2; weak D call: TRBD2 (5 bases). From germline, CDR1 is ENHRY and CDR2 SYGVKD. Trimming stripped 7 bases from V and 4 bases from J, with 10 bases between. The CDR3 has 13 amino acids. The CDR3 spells CAIMPGLTGELFF. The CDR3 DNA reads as TGTGCCATCATGCCCGGACTCACCGGGGAGCTGTTTTTT.

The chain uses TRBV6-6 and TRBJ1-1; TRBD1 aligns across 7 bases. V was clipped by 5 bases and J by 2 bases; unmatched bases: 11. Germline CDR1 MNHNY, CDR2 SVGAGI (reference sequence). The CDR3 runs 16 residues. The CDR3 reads CASSRQGTSKNTEAFF. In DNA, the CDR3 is TGTGCCAGCAGTCGACAGGGAACGAGTAAAAACACTGAAGCTTTCTTT.

For the CDR3, the DNA is TGTGCCAGCAGTTTACTTTTCGGGGGGATGGAGACCCAGTACTTC. It specifies CASSLLFGGMETQYF. This sequence joins TRBV6-2 or TRBV6-3 and TRBJ2-5; 7 nucleotides align to TRBD2. The junction had 10 bases not matched to a gene; V was cut back by 4 bases and J by 5 bases. There are 15 residues in the CDR3. Germline V gives CDR1 MNHEY, CDR2 SVGEGT.